These T cell receptor beta chains were read from a single sample in a study of technical replicates of blood from a few donors. TCRdb's copy holds only in-frame clones and misses some; the assay was immunoSEQ multiplex PCR. The data show 65,000 to 85,000 clones, roughly 97% seen once. Specimen: T cells isolated from PBMCs. The receptor set was obtained from a human donor in good health. Both conserved end residues are part of each CDR3. D genes are given only for firm matches. Some rows mark clone size as missing; the rest say once, few, many or name a class of expanded clone.

V: TRBV10-2
D: -
size: -
J: TRBJ2-3
DNA: TGCGCCAGCAGTGATTTGGCCGGGACTCGAGCACAGTATTTT
CDR3: CASSDLAGTRAQYF

V: TRBV10-3
D: -
size: -
J: TRBJ1-5
DNA: TGTGCCATCAGTGATGCGACAGACTATCAGCCCCAGCATTTT
CDR3: CAISDATDYQPQHF

V: TRBV5-1
D: TRBD2
size: -
J: TRBJ2-3
DNA: TGCGCCAGCAGCTTTAGCGGGAGTGGGGGCACAGATACGCAGTATTTT
CDR3: CASSFSGSGGTDTQYF

V: TRBV5-1
D: -
size: -
J: TRBJ1-3
DNA: TGCGCCAGCAGCCCGCGGACAGAACGTGGAAACACCATATATTTT
CDR3: CASSPRTERGNTIYF

V: TRBV5-5
D: TRBD2
size: -
J: TRBJ2-3
DNA: TGTGCCAGCAGCACTAGCGGGGTAACAGATACGCAGTATTTT
CDR3: CASSTSGVTDTQYF

V: TRBV29-1
D: -
size: -
J: TRBJ2-7
DNA: TGCAGCGTTGAAAAGGGGGTCTTCTCCGAGCAGTACTTC
CDR3: CSVEKGVFSEQYF

V: TRBV11-2
D: -
size: -
J: TRBJ1-4
DNA: TGTGCCAGCAGCTTAGATCTCAGGGTTACAAGTGAAAAACTGTTTTTT
CDR3: CASSLDLRVTSEKLFF

V: TRBV18
D: -
size: -
J: TRBJ1-1
DNA: TGTGCCAGCTTAACCAGCGGCGTTATTAACCCTGAAGCTTTCTTT
CDR3: CASLTSGVINPEAFF

V: TRBV30
D: -
size: -
J: TRBJ1-1
DNA: TGTGCCTGGAGTCTGGCCACGACAGGCCCTGAAGCTTTCTTT
CDR3: CAWSLATTGPEAFF

V: TRBV28
D: TRBD1
size: -
J: TRBJ2-6
DNA: TGTGCCAGCAGTCCCGTGACAGGGGCCAGCTCTGGGGCCAACGTCCTGACTTTC
CDR3: CASSPVTGASSGANVLTF

V: TRBV5-4
D: TRBD1
size: -
J: TRBJ2-1
DNA: TGTGCCAGCAGGGTTCCGGGACAGGGACCGAGTGAGCAGTTCTTC
CDR3: CASRVPGQGPSEQFF

V: TRBV11-3
D: TRBD1
size: once
J: TRBJ2-7
DNA: TGTGCCAGCAGCTACAAACTCCGGGACAGTTCCTACGAGCAGTACTTC
CDR3: CASSYKLRDSSYEQYF

V: TRBV7-9
D: -
size: -
J: TRBJ1-4
DNA: TGTGCCAGCAGCTTAGTCACAGCCTATGAAAAACTGTTTTTT
CDR3: CASSLVTAYEKLFF

V: TRBV7-6
D: -
size: -
J: TRBJ2-7
DNA: TGTGCCAGCCATTCAGGCGAATACGAGCAGTACTTC
CDR3: CASHSGEYEQYF

V: TRBV9
D: -
size: -
J: TRBJ1-2
DNA: TGTGCCAGCAGCCCTACAGGGAGGGTAAGCGGCTACACCTTC
CDR3: CASSPTGRVSGYTF

V: TRBV4-3
D: TRBD1
size: -
J: TRBJ1-4
DNA: TGCGCCAGCAGCCAAGGAAATACAGGGGGCAGTGAAAAACTGTTTTTT
CDR3: CASSQGNTGGSEKLFF

V: TRBV6-5
D: -
size: -
J: TRBJ1-4
DNA: TGTGCCAGCAGGGCCCTGGGAGGGGGAAATGAAAAACTGTTTTTT
CDR3: CASRALGGGNEKLFF

V: TRBV7-9
D: -
size: -
J: TRBJ2-3
DNA: TGTGCCAGCAGCTTAGGAGGCTTTGGGAGAGATACGCAGTATTTT
CDR3: CASSLGGFGRDTQYF

V: TRBV7-9
D: TRBD1
size: -
J: TRBJ2-1
DNA: TGTGCCAGCCAAATCGGGACAGGCCTCTTGAATGAGCAGTTCTTC
CDR3: CASQIGTGLLNEQFF

V: TRBV7-9
D: -
size: -
J: TRBJ2-5
DNA: TGTGCCAGCAGCTCCCATAACTACGTTCGAGAGACCCAGTACTTC
CDR3: CASSSHNYVRETQYF